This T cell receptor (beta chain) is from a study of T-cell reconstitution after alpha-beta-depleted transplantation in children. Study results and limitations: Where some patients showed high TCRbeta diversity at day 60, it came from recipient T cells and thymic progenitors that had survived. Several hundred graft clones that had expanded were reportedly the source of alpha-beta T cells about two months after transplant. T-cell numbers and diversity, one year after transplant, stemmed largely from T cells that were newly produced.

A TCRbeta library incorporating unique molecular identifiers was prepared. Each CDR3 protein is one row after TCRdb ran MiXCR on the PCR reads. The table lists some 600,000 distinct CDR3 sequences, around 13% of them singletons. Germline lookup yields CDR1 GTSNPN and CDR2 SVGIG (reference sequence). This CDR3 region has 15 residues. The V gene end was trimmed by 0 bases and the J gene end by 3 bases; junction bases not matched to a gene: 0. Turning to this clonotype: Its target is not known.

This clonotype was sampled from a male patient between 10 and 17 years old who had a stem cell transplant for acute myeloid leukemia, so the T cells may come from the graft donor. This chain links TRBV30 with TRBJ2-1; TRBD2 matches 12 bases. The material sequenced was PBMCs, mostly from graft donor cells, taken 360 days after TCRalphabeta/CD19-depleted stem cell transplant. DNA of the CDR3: TGTGCCTGGAGTGTGACTAGCGGGAGCTACAATGAGCAGTTCTTC. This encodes CAWSVTSGSYNEQFF.